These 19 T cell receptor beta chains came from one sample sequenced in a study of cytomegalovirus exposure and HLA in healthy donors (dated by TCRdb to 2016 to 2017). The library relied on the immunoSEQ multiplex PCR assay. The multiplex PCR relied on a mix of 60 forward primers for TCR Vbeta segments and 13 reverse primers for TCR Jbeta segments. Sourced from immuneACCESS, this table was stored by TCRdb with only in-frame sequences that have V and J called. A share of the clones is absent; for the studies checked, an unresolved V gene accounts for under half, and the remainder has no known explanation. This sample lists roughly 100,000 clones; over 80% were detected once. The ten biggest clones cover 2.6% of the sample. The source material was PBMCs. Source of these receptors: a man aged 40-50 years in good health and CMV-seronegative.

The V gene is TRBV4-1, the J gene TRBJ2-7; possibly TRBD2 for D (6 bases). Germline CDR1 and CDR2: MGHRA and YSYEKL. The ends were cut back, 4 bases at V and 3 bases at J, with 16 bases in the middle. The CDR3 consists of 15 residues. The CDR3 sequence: CASSPGRGFGYEQYF. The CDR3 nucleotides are TGCGCCAGCAGCCCGGGTCGGGGGTTCGGCTACGAGCAGTACTTC.

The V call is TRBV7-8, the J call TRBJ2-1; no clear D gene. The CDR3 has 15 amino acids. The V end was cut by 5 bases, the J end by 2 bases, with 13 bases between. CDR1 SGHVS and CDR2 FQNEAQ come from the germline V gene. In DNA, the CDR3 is TGTGCCAGCAGCCCCAGAGGCACCGCCTACAATGAGCAGTTCTTC. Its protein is CASSPRGTAYNEQFF.

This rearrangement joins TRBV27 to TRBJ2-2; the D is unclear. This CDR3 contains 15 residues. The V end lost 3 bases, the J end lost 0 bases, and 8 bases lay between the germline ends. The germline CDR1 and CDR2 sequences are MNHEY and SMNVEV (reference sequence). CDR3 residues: CASSLNGANTGELFF. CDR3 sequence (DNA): TGTGCCAGCAGTTTGAACGGAGCGAACACCGGGGAGCTGTTTTTT.

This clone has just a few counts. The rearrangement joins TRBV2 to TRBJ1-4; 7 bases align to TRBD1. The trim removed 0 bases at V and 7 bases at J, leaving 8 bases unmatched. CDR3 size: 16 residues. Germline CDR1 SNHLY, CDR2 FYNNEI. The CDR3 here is CASSEARQGGTEKLFF. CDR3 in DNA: TGTGCCAGCAGTGAAGCGAGACAGGGCGGCACTGAAAAACTGTTTTTT.

CDR3 amino acids: CASSQQVDTEAFF. The CDR3 DNA reads TGCGCCAGCAGCCAGCAGGTTGACACTGAAGCTTTCTTT. V is TRBV4-3 and J is TRBJ1-1; D unresolved. Germline loops: CDR1 LGHNA, CDR2 YSLEER. The CDR3 is made up of 13 amino acids. V lost 3 bases to trimming and J lost 3 bases, with 8 bases between them.

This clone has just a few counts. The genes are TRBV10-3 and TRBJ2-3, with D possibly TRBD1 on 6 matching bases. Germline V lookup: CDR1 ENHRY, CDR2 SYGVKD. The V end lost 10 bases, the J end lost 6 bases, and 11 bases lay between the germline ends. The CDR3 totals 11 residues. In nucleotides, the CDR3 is TGTGCCACCACAGGGTCCGATACGCAGTATTTT. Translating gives CATTGSDTQYF.

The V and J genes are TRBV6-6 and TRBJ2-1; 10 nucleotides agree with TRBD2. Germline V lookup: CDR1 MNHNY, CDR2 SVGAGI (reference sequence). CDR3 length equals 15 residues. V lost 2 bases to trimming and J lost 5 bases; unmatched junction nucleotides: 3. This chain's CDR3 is CASSYLAGVHNEQFF. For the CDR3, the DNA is TGTGCCAGCAGTTACCTAGCGGGGGTACACAATGAGCAGTTCTTC.

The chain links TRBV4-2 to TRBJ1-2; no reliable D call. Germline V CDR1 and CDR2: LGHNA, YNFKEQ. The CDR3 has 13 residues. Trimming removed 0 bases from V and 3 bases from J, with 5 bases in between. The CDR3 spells CASSQDIDYGYTF. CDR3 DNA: TGTGCCAGCAGCCAAGATATTGACTATGGCTACACCTTC.

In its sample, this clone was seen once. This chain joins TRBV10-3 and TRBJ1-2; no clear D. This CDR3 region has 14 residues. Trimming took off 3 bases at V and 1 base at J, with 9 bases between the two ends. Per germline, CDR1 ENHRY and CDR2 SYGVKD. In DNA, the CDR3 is TGTGCCATCAGTGAAGCAAACTATAACTATGGCTACACCTTC. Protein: CAISEANYNYGYTF.

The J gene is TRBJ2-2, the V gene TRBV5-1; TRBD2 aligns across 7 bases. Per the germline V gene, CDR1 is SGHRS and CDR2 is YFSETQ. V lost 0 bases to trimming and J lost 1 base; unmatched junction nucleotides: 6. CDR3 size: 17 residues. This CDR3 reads CASSLVAGGGNTGELFF. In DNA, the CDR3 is TGCGCCAGCAGCTTGGTGGCTGGCGGGGGGAACACCGGGGAGCTGTTTTTT.

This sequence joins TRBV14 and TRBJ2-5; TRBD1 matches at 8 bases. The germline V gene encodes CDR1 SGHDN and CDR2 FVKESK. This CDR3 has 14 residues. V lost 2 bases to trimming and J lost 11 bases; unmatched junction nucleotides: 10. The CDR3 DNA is TGTGCCAGCAGCCAACAGGGGGCCTCGAGGGAGCAGTACTTC. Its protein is CASSQQGASREQYF.

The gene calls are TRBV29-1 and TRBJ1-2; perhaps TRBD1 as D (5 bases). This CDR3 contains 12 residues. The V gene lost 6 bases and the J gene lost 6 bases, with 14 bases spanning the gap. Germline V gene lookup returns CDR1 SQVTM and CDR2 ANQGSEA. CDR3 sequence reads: CSVPKQVDGYTF. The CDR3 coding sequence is TGCAGCGTGCCTAAACAGGTGGATGGCTACACCTTC.

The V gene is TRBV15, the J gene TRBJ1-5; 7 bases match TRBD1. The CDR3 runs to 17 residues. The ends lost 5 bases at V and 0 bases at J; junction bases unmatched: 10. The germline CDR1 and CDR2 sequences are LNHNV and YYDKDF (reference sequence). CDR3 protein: CATSGFDRAGSNQPQHF. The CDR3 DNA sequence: TGTGCCACCAGCGGGTTTGACAGGGCCGGTAGCAATCAGCCCCAGCATTTT.

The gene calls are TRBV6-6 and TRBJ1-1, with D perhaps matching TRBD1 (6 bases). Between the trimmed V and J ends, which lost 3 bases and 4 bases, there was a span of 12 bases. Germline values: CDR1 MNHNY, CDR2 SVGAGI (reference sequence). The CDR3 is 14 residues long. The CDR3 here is CASSYSQGSTEAFF. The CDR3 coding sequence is TGTGCCAGCAGTTATTCCCAGGGGTCCACTGAAGCTTTCTTT.

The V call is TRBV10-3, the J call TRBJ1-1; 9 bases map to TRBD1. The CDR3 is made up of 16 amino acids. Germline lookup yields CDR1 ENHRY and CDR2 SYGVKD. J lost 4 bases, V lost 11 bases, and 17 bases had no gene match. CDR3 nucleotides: TGTGCCTCCCGAGGGGGACAGGGATTGGGGACCACTGAAGCTTTCTTT. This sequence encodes CASRGGQGLGTTEAFF.

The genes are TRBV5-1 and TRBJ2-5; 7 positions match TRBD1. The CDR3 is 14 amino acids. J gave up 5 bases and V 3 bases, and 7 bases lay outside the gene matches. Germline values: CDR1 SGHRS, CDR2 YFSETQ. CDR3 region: CASSSQGIGETQYF. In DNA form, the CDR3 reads TGCGCCAGCAGCTCACAGGGGATTGGGGAGACCCAGTACTTC.

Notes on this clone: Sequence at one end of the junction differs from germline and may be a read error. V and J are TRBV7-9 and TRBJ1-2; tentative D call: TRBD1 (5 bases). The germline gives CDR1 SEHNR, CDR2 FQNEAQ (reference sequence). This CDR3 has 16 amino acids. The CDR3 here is CSSSLASGVLNYGYTF. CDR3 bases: TGTTCCAGCAGCTTAGCTTCGGGGGTACTCAACTATGGCTACACCTTC. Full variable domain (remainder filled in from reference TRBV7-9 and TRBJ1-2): DTGVSQNPRHKITKRGQNVTFRCDPISEHNRLYWYRQTLGQGPEFLTYFQNEAQLEKSRLLSDRFSAERPKGSFSTLEIQRTEQGDSAMYLCSSSLASGVLNYGYTFGSGTRLTVV.

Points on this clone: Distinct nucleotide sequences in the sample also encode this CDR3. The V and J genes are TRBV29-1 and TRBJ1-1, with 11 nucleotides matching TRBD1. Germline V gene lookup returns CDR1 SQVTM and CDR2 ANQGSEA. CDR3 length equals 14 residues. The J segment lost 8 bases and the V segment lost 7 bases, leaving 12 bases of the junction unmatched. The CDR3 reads CSGKGGTGGLEAFF. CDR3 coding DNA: TGCAGCGGGAAAGGGGGGACAGGGGGTCTCGAAGCTTTCTTT.

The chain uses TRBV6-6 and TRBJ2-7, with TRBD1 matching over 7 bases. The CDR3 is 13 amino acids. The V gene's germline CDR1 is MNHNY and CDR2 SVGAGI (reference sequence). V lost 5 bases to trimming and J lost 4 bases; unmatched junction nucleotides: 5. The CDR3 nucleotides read TGTGCCAGCAGTGTCGACAGGGCTTACGAGCAGTACTTC. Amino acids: CASSVDRAYEQYF.